This T cell receptor beta chain was identified during a study of cytomegalovirus exposure and HLA in healthy donors. On the study more broadly: Within the Caucasian-associated ancestry cluster were under 85% of the roughly 430 genotyped donors.

The CDR3 contains 15 residues. Germline loops: CDR1 SEHNR, CDR2 FQNEAQ (reference sequence). Trimming removed 3 bases from V and 2 bases from J, with 11 bases in between. The PCR had 60 Vbeta and 13 Jbeta primers. The protocol was immunoSEQ multiplex PCR, while the TCRdb copy is restricted to in-frame clones and leaves out a portion. The table records about 150,000 clones, 80% to 85% of them present only once. In its sample, this clone was seen a few times. Its target is not known. Regarding the study as a whole: Reports indicated that the classifier achieved high specificity and sensitivity in diagnosing cytomegalovirus status. TCR beta chain V- and J-gene trimming was linked, in a later analysis, to a missense variant in DCLRE1C.

The rearrangement links TRBV7-9 to TRBJ1-3, with D unclear. Input material: PBMCs. The sequence was collected from a woman aged 18 to 35 in good health and CMV-seronegative. CDR3 loop: CASSLGGGAGNTIYF. CDR3 coding DNA: TGTGCCAGCAGCTTGGGTGGAGGAGCTGGAAACACCATATATTTT.